This T cell receptor beta chain stems from a study of cytomegalovirus exposure and HLA in healthy donors. Whole-study findings and limits: Listed as cytomegalovirus-associated were approximately 160 TCR beta chains. TCR beta chain V- and J-gene trimming was linked, in a later analysis, to a missense variant in DCLRE1C.

Germline V gene data show CDR1 as MGHRA and CDR2 as YSYEKL. This CDR3 region has 17 residues. With 4 bases clipped from V and 7 bases from J, the junction kept 14 bases outside the gene matches. Primers: 60 Vbeta forward and 13 Jbeta reverse. The table came from immunoSEQ multiplex PCR; TCRdb's copy has only in-frame clones and leaves some out. The sample records 150,000 or so clones, more than 70% being singletons. For this clone: What it recognizes is unknown.

The source of this sequence is a male donor in good health and CMV-seronegative. This chain links TRBV4-1 with TRBJ2-1, with 9 bases identical to TRBD2. What was sequenced was PBMCs. The CDR3 protein is CASSLGMRGGPLNEQFF. The DNA for the CDR3 is TGCGCCAGCAGCCTAGGGATGCGGGGGGGCCCTTTGAATGAGCAGTTCTTC.